Presented here are 12 T cell receptor beta chains from one specimen sequenced in a study of Ad26.COV2.S vaccination and SARS-CoV-2 variants. Treatment indicated: around 19 received Ad26.COV2.S at low or high dose, single or two shots; roughly five received placebo; per-sample allocation not given. The samples date from day 63 after the first vaccine or placebo injection. TCRdb keeps only in-frame clones here, not all; method: immunoSEQ multiplex PCR. The table shows 440,000 or so clones, with 90% occurring only once. Sequencing was performed on peripheral blood, taken in a trial of Ad26.COV2.S vaccine versus placebo. These receptors were taken from a person aged 18-60 years who received the Ad26.COV2.S COVID-19 vaccine or a placebo.

This rearrangement joins TRBV2 to TRBJ2-7, with D tentatively TRBD1 (5 bases). The length of the CDR3 is 12 residues. Between the trimmed V and J ends, which lost 4 bases and 5 bases, there was a span of 9 bases. Germline assignment: CDR1 SNHLY and CDR2 FYNNEI. Here the CDR3 DNA reads TGTGCCAGCAGTGTAAGGGGCCACGAGCAGTACTTC. This sequence encodes CASSVRGHEQYF.

The rearrangement links TRBV29-1 to TRBJ2-3; D not resolved. Germline loops: CDR1 SQVTM, CDR2 ANQGSEA. Trimming cost V 4 bases and J 3 bases, with 5 bases left between them. The CDR3 spans 11 residues. As DNA, the CDR3 is TGCAGCGTTGCTTCTACAGATACGCAGTATTTT. Translated: CSVASTDTQYF.

The genes are TRBV19 and TRBJ2-4, with 12 bases matching TRBD2. CDR3 length: 20 amino acids. Trimming removed 4 bases from V and 0 bases from J; junction bases left unmatched: 13. Germline-derived CDR1 and CDR2 are LNHDA and SQIVND (reference sequence). This chain's CDR3 is CASSTFASSGRVLAKNIQYF. The CDR3 nucleotides are TGTGCCAGTAGTACGTTCGCCTCTAGCGGGAGGGTCCTAGCCAAAAACATTCAGTACTTC.

This chain joins TRBV7-2 and TRBJ2-2, with TRBD2 matching 7 bases. The CDR3 consists of 16 residues. Germline values: CDR1 SGHTA, CDR2 FQGNSA. V lost 5 bases and J lost 1; bases outside the gene matches: 7. CDR3 DNA sequence: TGTGCCAGCAGCCGGGAAGCGGGGCTGAACACCGGGGAGCTGTTTTTT. Protein: CASSREAGLNTGELFF. The full variable domain, with the rest looked up from reference TRBV7-2 and TRBJ2-2, is GAGVSQSPSNKVTEKGKDVELRCDPISGHTALYWYRQSLGQGLEFLIYFQGNSAPDKSGLPSDRFSAERTGGSVSTLTIQRTQQEDSAVYLCASSREAGLNTGELFFGEGSRLTVL.

A single count supports this clone. J is TRBJ2-2 and V is TRBV28, with 13 bases aligning to TRBD2. The CDR3 loop spans 17 amino acids. V shed 6 bases, J shed 5 bases, and the junction held 9 bases outside the gene matches. Germline values: CDR1 MDHEN, CDR2 SYDVKM. CDR3 loop: CASRFRLAGGRTGELFF. CDR3 sequence (DNA): TGTGCCAGCAGGTTTCGACTAGCGGGAGGAAGAACCGGGGAGCTGTTTTTT.

This clone showed up just once. The V and J genes are TRBV9 and TRBJ1-3, with D possibly TRBD1 on 5 matching bases. CDR3 size: 15 residues. V gave up 3 bases and J gave up 0 bases, with 10 bases separating them. CDR1 is SGDLS, CDR2 YYNGEE, per germline. The CDR3 sequence: CASSGDGSSGNTIYF. The CDR3, as DNA: TGTGCCAGCAGCGGGGACGGCAGCTCTGGAAACACCATATATTTT.

This chain uses TRBV10-3 with TRBJ2-7, with 8 positions matching TRBD1. The CDR3 spans 15 residues. Germline CDR1 ENHRY, CDR2 SYGVKD. V was clipped by 4 bases and J by 2 bases; unmatched bases: 7. The CDR3: CAISGAGTGTYEQYF. CDR3 in DNA: TGTGCCATCAGTGGAGCCGGGACAGGAACCTACGAGCAGTACTTC.

This chain joins TRBV23-1 and TRBJ2-1, with D perhaps TRBD1 (6 bases). TRBV23-1 is an ORF; its function is uncertain. This CDR3 spans 17 amino acids. Trimming stripped 9 bases from V and 0 bases from J, with 21 bases between. The CDR3 nucleotides read TGCGCCAGGCGATGGGGGCTATCCCTCAGCTCCTACAATGAGCAGTTCTTC. It is translated as CARRWGLSLSSYNEQFF.

The chain has TRBV5-6 and TRBJ2-3; TRBD2 agrees at 11 bases. Per germline, CDR1 SGHDT and CDR2 YYEEEE. Trimming at V came to 0 bases and at J to 7 bases, leaving 4 bases not matched to a gene. The CDR3 contains 15 residues. The CDR3 sequence is CASSLGSSGRYTQYF. CDR3 coding DNA: TGTGCCAGCAGCTTGGGCTCTAGCGGGAGGTATACGCAGTATTTT.

The gene calls are TRBV6-6 and TRBJ2-3; D not certain. Looked up from germline, CDR1 is MNHNY and CDR2 is SVGAGI (reference sequence). V was clipped by 2 bases and J by 11 bases, with 11 bases between them. The CDR3 is 12 amino acids. The CDR3 loop reads CASSYGVSGQYF. DNA for the CDR3: TGTGCCAGCAGTTACGGCGTCTCAGGGCAGTATTTT.

This chain uses TRBV19 with TRBJ2-5; 7 nucleotides match TRBD1. There are 13 residues in the CDR3. The trim removed 4 bases at V and 1 base at J, leaving 0 bases unmatched. In germline, CDR1 is LNHDA, CDR2 SQIVND (reference sequence). The CDR3 region has the DNA TGTGCCAGTAGTAGGACAGGCCAAGAGACCCAGTACTTC. Amino acids: CASSRTGQETQYF.

J is TRBJ2-7 and V is TRBV2, with 8 bases fitting TRBD2. Germline V gives CDR1 SNHLY, CDR2 FYNNEI. The CDR3 spans 12 residues. Trimming took 10 bases from V and 3 from J; bases not matched to a gene: 5. The CDR3 loop is CAITGRDYEQYF. DNA of the CDR3: TGTGCCATCACCGGGAGGGACTACGAGCAGTACTTC.